Listed below are T cell receptor beta chains from one sample, sequenced in a study of blood T cell repertoires in COVID-19. Generated by immunoSEQ multiplex PCR, the TCRdb table keeps only in-frame clones and is missing some. The table lists 220,000 or so clones, about 82% of them singletons. The sequencing sample was made of PBMCs or T cells enriched from blood (not recorded which). The source of these receptors is a woman in her 50s who had recovered from COVID-19. CDR3s include the opening cysteine and the closing phenylalanine or tryptophan. A D gene is named only where the DNA matches it firmly. Where a row states a size, it is once, few, many or the class of an expanded clone; other rows omit it.

abundance	j_gene	d_gene	v_gene	CDR3nt	CDR3aa
.	TRBJ2-5	.	TRBV3-1/TRBV3-2	TGTGCCAGCGCCTCGCCGGGGACCCAGTACTTC	CASASPGTQYF
.	TRBJ2-5	TRBD2	TRBV11-2	TGTGCCAGCAGCTATGAGCGGGAGGGCCAGATGGTAGTTAGAGAGACCCAGTACTTC	CASSYEREGQMVVRETQYF
.	TRBJ1-3	TRBD1	TRBV18	TGTGCCAGCTCCCCCCTTGACAGGGGCCCTGGAAACACCATATATTTT	CASSPLDRGPGNTIYF
.	TRBJ1-5	.	TRBV6-5	TGTGCCAGCGGTCTAAACCAGCCCCAGCATTTT	CASGLNQPQHF
.	TRBJ1-1	.	TRBV29-1	TGCAGCGTTGCCGCGACAGCGAACACTGAAGCTTTCTTT	CSVAATANTEAFF
.	TRBJ2-1	TRBD2	TRBV10-2	TGCGCCACCGAGACTAGCGGGAGAAATGAGCAGTTCTTC	CATETSGRNEQFF
.	TRBJ1-2	.	TRBV18	TGTGCCAGCTCACCACCGTCCACTGCTAACTATGGCTACACCTTC	CASSPPSTANYGYTF
.	TRBJ2-1	.	TRBV7-8	TGTGCCAGCAGCTTAGAATCCAACAGGTACAATGAGCAGTTCTTC	CASSLESNRYNEQFF
few	TRBJ2-3	.	TRBV4-1	TGCGCCAGCAGCCAAGTCGGGAGTACGCAGTATTTT	CASSQVGSTQYF
.	TRBJ1-2	.	TRBV19	TGTGCCAGTAGTATAGCTGGTCAGGGCCCCTATGGCTACACCTTC	CASSIAGQGPYGYTF
.	TRBJ2-2	TRBD2	TRBV6-5	TGTGCCAGCAGTAGCGGGGGGGCGAACACCGGGGAGCTGTTTTTT	CASSSGGANTGELFF
.	TRBJ2-1	.	TRBV4-1	TGCGCCAGCAGCCGAGGGGGTGGGAGCTACAATGAGCAGTTCTTC	CASSRGGGSYNEQFF